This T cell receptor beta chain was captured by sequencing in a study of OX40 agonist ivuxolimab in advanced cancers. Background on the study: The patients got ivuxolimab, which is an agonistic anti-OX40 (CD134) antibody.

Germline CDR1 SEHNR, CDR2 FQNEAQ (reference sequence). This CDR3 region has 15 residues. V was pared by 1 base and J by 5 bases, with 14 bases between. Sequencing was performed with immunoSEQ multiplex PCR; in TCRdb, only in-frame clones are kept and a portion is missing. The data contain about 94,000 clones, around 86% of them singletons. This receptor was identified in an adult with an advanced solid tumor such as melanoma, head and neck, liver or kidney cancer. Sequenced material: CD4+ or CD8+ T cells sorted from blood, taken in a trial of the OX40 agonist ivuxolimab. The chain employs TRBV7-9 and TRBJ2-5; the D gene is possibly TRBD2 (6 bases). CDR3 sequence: CASSLGTTPQETQYF. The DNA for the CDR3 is TGTGCCAGCAGCTTAGGGACTACCCCTCAGGAGACCCAGTACTTC.